Sequencing of this TCR beta chain was carried out in a study of shared clonotypes between healthy human individuals. Per sorted-subset replicate PCR, input was approximately 0.2 ug DNA, representing tens of thousands of T cell genomes. Some clones are missing from TCRdb's copy, which holds only in-frame ones; the method was immunoSEQ multiplex PCR. Among some 1,600,000 clones listed, 95% to 99% were seen once. Sample: naive CD4+ T cells sorted from blood. Indicated subset: CD45RA+ positively selected. This TCR came from a man aged 25 to 40 in good health.

The CDR3 sequence is CASSLVSGETQYF. The CDR3 DNA reads TGTGCCAGTAGTTTGGTTTCCGGGGAGACCCAGTACTTC. This chain links TRBV19 with TRBJ2-5; D is undetermined. The CDR3 has 13 amino acids. From germline, CDR1 is LNHDA and CDR2 SQIVND (reference sequence). V lost 5 bases to trimming and J lost 5 bases, with 12 bases between them.